This T cell receptor beta chain was observed in a study of cytomegalovirus exposure and HLA in healthy donors. Study outcomes and limitations: As confirmed in vitro, three CMV-associated chains were specific for CMV antigens. The finding came from a later analysis; first-cohort TCR clusters tended to co-occur in the 110 or so validation repertoires. Rare TCR sequences dominated, though some public TCRs recurred in many donors. Reports showed the classifier diagnosing cytomegalovirus status with high specificity and sensitivity.

As concerns this clone: What it binds is not known.

Here immunoSEQ multiplex PCR was the method, and the copy in TCRdb shows in-frame clones only, minus some. In the table there are some 140,000 clones, about four fifths of which are singletons. This CDR3 has 15 residues. Trimming removed 0 bases at V and 6 bases at J, with 15 bases between. CDR1 SGHDT and CDR2 YYEEEE come from the germline V gene. The sample was PBMCs. The source of this sequence is a woman younger than 45 in good health and CMV-seronegative. The genes are TRBV5-6 and TRBJ1-2; no definite D call. The CDR3 DNA follows: TGTGCCAGCAGCTTGGGACACGTTGGGCGGGATGGCTACACCTTC. Its translation is CASSLGHVGRDGYTF.